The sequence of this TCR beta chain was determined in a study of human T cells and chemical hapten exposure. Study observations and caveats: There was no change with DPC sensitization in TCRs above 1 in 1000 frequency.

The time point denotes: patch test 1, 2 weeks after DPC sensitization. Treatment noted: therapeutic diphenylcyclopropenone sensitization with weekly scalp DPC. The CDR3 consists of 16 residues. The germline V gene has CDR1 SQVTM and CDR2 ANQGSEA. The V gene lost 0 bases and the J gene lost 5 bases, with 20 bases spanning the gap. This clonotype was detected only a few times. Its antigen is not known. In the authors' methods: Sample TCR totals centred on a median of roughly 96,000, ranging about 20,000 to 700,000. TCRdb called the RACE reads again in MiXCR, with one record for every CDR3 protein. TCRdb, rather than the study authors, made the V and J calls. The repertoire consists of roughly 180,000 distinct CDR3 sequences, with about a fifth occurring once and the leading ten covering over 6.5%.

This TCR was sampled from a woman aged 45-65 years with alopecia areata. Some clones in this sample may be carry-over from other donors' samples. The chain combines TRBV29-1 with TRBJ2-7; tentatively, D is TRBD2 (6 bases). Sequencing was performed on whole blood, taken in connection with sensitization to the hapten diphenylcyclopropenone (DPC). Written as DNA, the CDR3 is TGCAGCGTTGAAGATCGCGAGGGGACGGGGGTCGACGAGCAGTACTTC. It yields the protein CSVEDREGTGVDEQYF.